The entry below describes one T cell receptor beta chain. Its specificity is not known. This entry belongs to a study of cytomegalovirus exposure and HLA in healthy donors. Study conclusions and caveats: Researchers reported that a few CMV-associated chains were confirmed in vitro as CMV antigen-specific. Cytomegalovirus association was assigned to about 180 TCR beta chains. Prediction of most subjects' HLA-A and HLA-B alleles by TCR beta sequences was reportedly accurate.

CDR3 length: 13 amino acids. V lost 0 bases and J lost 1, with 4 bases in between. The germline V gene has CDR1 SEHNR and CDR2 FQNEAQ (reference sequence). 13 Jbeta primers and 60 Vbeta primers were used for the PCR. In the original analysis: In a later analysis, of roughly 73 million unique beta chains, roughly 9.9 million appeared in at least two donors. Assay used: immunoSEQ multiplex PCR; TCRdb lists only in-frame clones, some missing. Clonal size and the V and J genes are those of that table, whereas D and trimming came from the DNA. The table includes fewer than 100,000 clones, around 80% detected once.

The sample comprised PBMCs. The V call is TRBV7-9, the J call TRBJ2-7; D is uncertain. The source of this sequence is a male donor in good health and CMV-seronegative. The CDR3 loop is CASSLASSYEQYF. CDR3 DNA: TGTGCCAGCAGCTTAGCCTCTTCCTACGAGCAGTACTTC.